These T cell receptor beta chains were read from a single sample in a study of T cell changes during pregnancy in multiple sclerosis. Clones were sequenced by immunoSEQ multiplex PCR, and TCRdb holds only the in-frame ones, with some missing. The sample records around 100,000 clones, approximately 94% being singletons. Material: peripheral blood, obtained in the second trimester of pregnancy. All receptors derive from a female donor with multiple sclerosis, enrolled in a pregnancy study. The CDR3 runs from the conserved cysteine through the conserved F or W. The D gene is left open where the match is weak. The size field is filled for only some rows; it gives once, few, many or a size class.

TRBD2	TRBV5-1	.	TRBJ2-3	CASQRGSTDTQYF	TGCGCCAGCCAGCGGGGATCCACAGATACGCAGTATTTT
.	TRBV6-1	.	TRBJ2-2	CASSEIVAGELFF	TGTGCCAGCAGTGAGATAGTGGCCGGGGAGCTGTTTTTT
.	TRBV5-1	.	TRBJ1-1	CASSLEGRGATEAFF	TGCGCCAGCAGCTTGGAGGGGCGGGGGGCCACTGAAGCTTTCTTT
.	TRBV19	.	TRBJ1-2	CASISRQGNGYTF	TGTGCCAGTATCTCAAGGCAGGGCAATGGCTACACCTTC
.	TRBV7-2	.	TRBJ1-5	CASSLGPAVEPQHF	TGTGCCAGCAGCTTAGGCCCCGCGGTGGAGCCCCAGCATTTT
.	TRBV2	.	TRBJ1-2	CASSEGRPNYGYTF	TGTGCCAGCAGTGAAGGGCGGCCTAACTATGGCTACACCTTC
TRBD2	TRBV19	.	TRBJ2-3	CASSIVAGGNTDTQYF	TGTGCCAGTAGTATCGTAGCGGGAGGGAACACAGATACGCAGTATTTT
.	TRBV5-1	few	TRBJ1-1	CASSLEAGRAFF	TGCGCCAGCAGCTTGGAGGCAGGGCGGGCTTTCTTT
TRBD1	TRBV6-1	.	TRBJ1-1	CASSELPGQGNWNTEAFF	TGTGCCAGCAGTGAACTTCCGGGACAGGGAAACTGGAACACTGAAGCTTTCTTT
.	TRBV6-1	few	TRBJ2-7	CASNPSGSSYEQYF	TGTGCCAGCAATCCGTCTGGGAGCTCCTACGAGCAGTACTTC
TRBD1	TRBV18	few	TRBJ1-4	CASSPLSGQGTTNEKLFF	TGTGCCAGCTCACCCTTATCGGGACAGGGGACAACTAATGAAAAACTGTTTTTT
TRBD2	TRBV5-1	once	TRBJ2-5	CASSLASREGETQYF	TGCGCCAGCAGCTTGGCCTCGCGGGAGGGAGAGACCCAGTACTTC
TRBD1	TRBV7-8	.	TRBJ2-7	CASSLQRTGGYEQYF	TGTGCCAGCAGCTTACAGAGGACAGGGGGCTACGAGCAGTACTTC
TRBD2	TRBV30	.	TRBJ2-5	CARTRGTSLDETQYF	TGTGCCCGAACACGAGGGACTAGCCTCGATGAGACCCAGTACTTC
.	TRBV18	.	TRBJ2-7	CASSPTPDSYLSEQYF	TGTGCCAGCTCACCTACCCCCGACAGTTACCTGAGCGAGCAGTACTTC
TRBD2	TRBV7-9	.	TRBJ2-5	CASSLGEAGVGETQYF	TGTGCCAGCAGCTTGGGTGAAGCGGGAGTTGGAGAGACCCAGTACTTC
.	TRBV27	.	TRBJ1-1	CASSPTLQGTAFF	TGTGCCAGCAGTCCTACTCTACAGGGCACAGCTTTCTTT
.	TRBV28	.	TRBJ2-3	CASSSRGTGTDTQYF	TGTGCCAGCAGTTCACGGGGGACAGGCACAGATACGCAGTATTTT
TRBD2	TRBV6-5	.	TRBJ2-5	CASSTREGGETQYF	TGTGCCAGCAGTACCAGGGAGGGAGGAGAGACCCAGTACTTC
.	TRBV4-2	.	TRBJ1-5	CASSQVEGRRNQPQHF	TGTGCCAGCAGCCAAGTTGAGGGCCGGCGAAATCAGCCCCAGCATTTT
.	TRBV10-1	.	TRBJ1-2	CASSEGSYGYTF	TGCGCCAGCAGTGAGGGGAGTTATGGCTACACCTTC
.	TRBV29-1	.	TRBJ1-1	CSVGPGGTEAFF	TGCAGCGTCGGTCCGGGGGGGACTGAAGCTTTCTTT
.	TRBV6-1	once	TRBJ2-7	CASSARTELSYEQYF	TGTGCCAGCAGTGCCCGGACAGAACTCTCCTACGAGCAGTACTTC
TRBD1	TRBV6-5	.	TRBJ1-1	CASSHGQGITEAFF	TGTGCCAGCAGCCACGGACAGGGCATCACTGAAGCTTTCTTT
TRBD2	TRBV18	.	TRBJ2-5	CASSRLAGAQETQYF	TGTGCCAGCTCACGACTAGCGGGAGCCCAAGAGACCCAGTACTTC
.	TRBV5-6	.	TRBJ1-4	CASSAPGSNEKLFF	TGTGCCAGCAGCGCTCCGGGGTCTAATGAAAAACTGTTTTTT
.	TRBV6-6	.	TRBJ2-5	CASKRTDQETQYF	TGTGCCAGCAAAAGGACAGACCAAGAGACCCAGTACTTC
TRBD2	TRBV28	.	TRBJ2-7	CASSLAGTTYEQYF	TGTGCCAGCAGTCTAGCGGGAACCACCTACGAGCAGTACTTC
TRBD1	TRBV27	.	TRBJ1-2	CASSLSKDRGYTF	TGTGCCAGCAGTTTATCGAAGGACAGGGGCTACACCTTC
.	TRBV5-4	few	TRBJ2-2	CASSPIGGIGTGELFF	TGTGCCAGCAGCCCTATCGGGGGAATAGGAACCGGGGAGCTGTTTTTT
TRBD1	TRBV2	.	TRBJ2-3	CASSDRVSTDTQYF	TGTGCCAGCAGCGACAGGGTGAGCACAGATACGCAGTATTTT
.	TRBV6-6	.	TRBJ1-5	CASSYKGGEGGQPQHF	TGTGCCAGCAGTTACAAGGGGGGGGAAGGCGGTCAGCCCCAGCATTTT